A selection of T cell receptor beta chains follows, all from one sample in a study of regulatory T cells in long-lasting Graves disease. Each CDR3 protein gets one entry after TCRdb re-called the multiplex PCR reads with MiXCR. Of 200,000 to 250,000 distinct CDR3 sequences listed, around 18% are singletons. Sample: peripheral blood mononuclear cells (PBMCs), taken at new diagnosis, from a patient treated with antithyroid drugs. The receptors here all came from a female donor with Graves disease. The CDR3 runs from the conserved cysteine through the conserved F or W. D genes are given only for firm matches. Clone sizes are given selectively: once, few, many, or a class where the clone is expanded.

CDR3 protein: CASSYGAGGRRNEQFF; CDR3 DNA: TGTGCCAGCAGTTACGGTGCGGGAGGGCGTCGGAATGAGCAGTTCTTC; D gene: TRBD2; V gene: TRBV6-2/TRBV6-3; J gene: TRBJ2-1; clone size: NA
CDR3 protein: CSVVLAGVNWNEQFF; CDR3 DNA: TGCAGCGTTGTACTGGCGGGAGTTAATTGGAATGAGCAGTTCTTC; D gene: TRBD2; V gene: TRBV29-1; J gene: TRBJ2-1; clone size: many
CDR3 protein: CASSLIDRGSRETQYF; CDR3 DNA: TGTGCCAGCAGTTTAATCGACAGGGGGTCTCGGGAGACCCAGTACTTC; D gene: TRBD1; V gene: TRBV28; J gene: TRBJ2-5; clone size: NA
CDR3 protein: CASIPGGGGGTEAFF; CDR3 DNA: TGTGCCAGCATTCCCGGAGGGGGGGGCGGCACTGAAGCTTTCTTT; D gene: NA; V gene: TRBV2; J gene: TRBJ1-1; clone size: NA
CDR3 protein: CASSLEFQEQETQYF; CDR3 DNA: TGTGCCAGCAGCTTAGAGTTCCAGGAGCAAGAGACCCAGTACTTC; D gene: NA; V gene: TRBV11-2; J gene: TRBJ2-5; clone size: many
CDR3 protein: CASSQEGRGLNSPLHF; CDR3 DNA: TGTGCCAGCAGCCAAGAGGGCAGGGGGCTTAATTCACCCCTCCACTTT; D gene: TRBD1; V gene: TRBV3-1; J gene: TRBJ1-6; clone size: few
CDR3 protein: CASRSSGRLFNEQFF; CDR3 DNA: TGTGCCAGCAGATCTAGCGGGAGGTTGTTCAATGAGCAGTTCTTC; D gene: TRBD2; V gene: TRBV27; J gene: TRBJ2-1; clone size: NA
CDR3 protein: CASSLRQVDGYTF; CDR3 DNA: TGTGCCAGCAGCTTACGACAGGTAGATGGCTACACCTTC; D gene: NA; V gene: TRBV7-8; J gene: TRBJ1-2; clone size: many
CDR3 protein: CASSKRQGDTDTQYF; CDR3 DNA: TGTGCCAGCAGCAAGAGACAGGGTGACACAGATACGCAGTATTTT; D gene: TRBD1; V gene: TRBV11-1; J gene: TRBJ2-3; clone size: many
CDR3 protein: CASSFLESYTF; CDR3 DNA: TGTGCCAGCAGCTTCCTTGAGAGCTACACCTTC; D gene: NA; V gene: TRBV11-2; J gene: TRBJ1-2; clone size: many